The sequence of this T cell receptor (beta chain) was determined in a study of T-cell reconstitution after alpha-beta-depleted transplantation in children. Study-wide results and limits: Certain patients had high TCRbeta diversity at day 60, and it came from recipient T cells and thymic progenitors that survived.

Unique molecular identifiers were used in preparing the TCRbeta library. Via MiXCR, TCRdb re-called the PCR reads, giving one row per CDR3 protein. The table lists about 980,000 distinct CDR3 sequences, under 30% of them singletons, with over 25% in the top ten. A word on this clonotype: The antigen remains unidentified.

The germline V gene has CDR1 LGHNA and CDR2 YNFKEQ. The length of the CDR3 is 14 residues. V gave up 0 bases and J gave up 7 bases, with 11 bases separating them. This material consisted of PBMCs, mostly from graft donor cells, taken 360 days after TCRalphabeta/CD19-depleted stem cell transplant. The rearrangement uses TRBV4-2 and TRBJ2-3; TRBD1 might be the D (5 bases). This clonotype was obtained from a boy younger than two who had a stem cell transplant for SCID, so the T cells may come from the graft donor. CDR3 protein: CASSQDRDSYTQYF. The CDR3 coding sequence is TGTGCCAGCAGCCAAGATCGCGACAGCTATACGCAGTATTTT.